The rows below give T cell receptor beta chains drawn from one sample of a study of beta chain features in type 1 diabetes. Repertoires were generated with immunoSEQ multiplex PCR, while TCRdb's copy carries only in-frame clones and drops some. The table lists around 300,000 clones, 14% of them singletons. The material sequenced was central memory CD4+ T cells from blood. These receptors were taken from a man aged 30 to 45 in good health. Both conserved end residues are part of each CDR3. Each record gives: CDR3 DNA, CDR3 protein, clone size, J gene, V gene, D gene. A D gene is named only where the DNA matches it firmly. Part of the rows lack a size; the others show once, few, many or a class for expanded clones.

DNA: TGTGCCAGCAGCCCCCCCGGGGGTTCAAAAAACATTCAGTACTTC
CDR3: CASSPPGGSKNIQYF
size: few
J: TRBJ2-4
V: TRBV7-9
D: .

DNA: TGTGCCAGCAGCCAAGAGCGGGAGTCGCGCACAGATACGCAGTATTTT
CDR3: CASSQERESRTDTQYF
size: few
J: TRBJ2-3
V: TRBV7-2
D: TRBD2

DNA: TGTGCCAGCAGTTACCAGCGGGAGTCAAGGAACACCGGGGAGCTGTTTTTT
CDR3: CASSYQRESRNTGELFF
size: few
J: TRBJ2-2
V: TRBV6-8
D: TRBD2

DNA: TGTGCCAGCAGCCTTCCGACTGCATTCACAGATACGCAGTATTTT
CDR3: CASSLPTAFTDTQYF
size: few
J: TRBJ2-3
V: TRBV7-9
D: .

DNA: TGTGCCAGCACCCCAGGGTCCATGAACACTGAAGCTTTCTTT
CDR3: CASTPGSMNTEAFF
size: once
J: TRBJ1-1
V: TRBV6-1
D: .

DNA: TGTGCCTACCTAGCGGGAGCGACTGAGCAGTTCTTC
CDR3: CAYLAGATEQFF
size: .
J: TRBJ2-1
V: TRBV30
D: TRBD2

DNA: TGTGCCAGCAGGGAATATAACAGGGGCCAAGAGACCCAGTACTTC
CDR3: CASREYNRGQETQYF
size: few
J: TRBJ2-5
V: TRBV6-5
D: TRBD1

DNA: TGCGCCAGCAGCCAACCAGGGTCCAGGACTGAAGCTTTCTTT
CDR3: CASSQPGSRTEAFF
size: many
J: TRBJ1-1
V: TRBV4-1
D: .

DNA: TGTGCCAGTAGCCGATCGACAGGGGGCACAGATACGCAGTATTTT
CDR3: CASSRSTGGTDTQYF
size: .
J: TRBJ2-3
V: TRBV19
D: TRBD1

DNA: TGCGCCAGCAGCCAAATGGGGGGCTCGGTTGTTGTTGAGGGCTACACCTTC
CDR3: CASSQMGGSVVVEGYTF
size: few
J: TRBJ1-2
V: TRBV4-1
D: .

DNA: TGCAGTGCGGCTAGGTCCAATGAGCAGTTCTTC
CDR3: CSAARSNEQFF
size: .
J: TRBJ2-1
V: TRBV20-1
D: .

DNA: TGTGCCAGCAGCCCACAAACAGGAGATACGCAGTATTTT
CDR3: CASSPQTGDTQYF
size: few
J: TRBJ2-3
V: TRBV7-2
D: .

DNA: TGTGCCAGCACCAGACTAGCGACCGACACCGGGGAGCTGTTTTTT
CDR3: CASTRLATDTGELFF
size: .
J: TRBJ2-2
V: TRBV27
D: TRBD2

DNA: TGTGCCAGCAGCGGGGACCGTAGCTCCTACGAGCAGTACTTC
CDR3: CASSGDRSSYEQYF
size: .
J: TRBJ2-7
V: TRBV5-4
D: .

DNA: TGTGCCAGCAGTGCCCCCCCGGGACAGGGAACCTATGGCTACACCTTC
CDR3: CASSAPPGQGTYGYTF
size: .
J: TRBJ1-2
V: TRBV25-1
D: TRBD1

DNA: TGTGCCACCAGCAGAGCCCTAGGGGGGACCGGGGAGCTGTTTTTT
CDR3: CATSRALGGTGELFF
size: few
J: TRBJ2-2
V: TRBV15
D: .

DNA: TGTGCCAGCAGCTTGTTGGGCTTGGAGACCCAGTACTTC
CDR3: CASSLLGLETQYF
size: few
J: TRBJ2-5
V: TRBV5-5
D: .

DNA: TGTGCCAGCAAGGTCGGGCCAGGGCAAGAGACCCAGTACTTC
CDR3: CASKVGPGQETQYF
size: .
J: TRBJ2-5
V: TRBV2
D: .

DNA: TGCGCCAGCAGCATGGGACTACAAGCGGGCAGGGGCACAGATACGCAGTATTTT
CDR3: CASSMGLQAGRGTDTQYF
size: few
J: TRBJ2-3
V: TRBV5-1
D: TRBD2

DNA: TGTGCCAGCAGCCCCCCCCGGAGACAGGGTATATTTGAAGCTTTCTTT
CDR3: CASSPPRRQGIFEAFF
size: few
J: TRBJ1-1
V: TRBV7-9
D: TRBD1

DNA: TGCGCCAGCAGCTTGGGGGGACAGAGATTAGTAAGCCACGAGCAGTACTTC
CDR3: CASSLGGQRLVSHEQYF
size: .
J: TRBJ2-7
V: TRBV5-1
D: TRBD1

DNA: TGTGCCAGCAGCTTAGCAGGGTCCAGGGGTGAGCAGTACTTC
CDR3: CASSLAGSRGEQYF
size: few
J: TRBJ2-7
V: TRBV5-4
D: .

DNA: TGTGCCAGCAGCCAAGGGACAGGGGTAAACGGGGAGCTGTTTTTT
CDR3: CASSQGTGVNGELFF
size: few
J: TRBJ2-2
V: TRBV4-2
D: TRBD1

DNA: TGTGCCAGCAGTCTAACAGGTGGCTACACCTTC
CDR3: CASSLTGGYTF
size: few
J: TRBJ1-2
V: TRBV5-6
D: .

DNA: TGTGCCAGCAGCTGGGACTCGGCAGGGCCCACCTACGAGCAGTACTTC
CDR3: CASSWDSAGPTYEQYF
size: few
J: TRBJ2-7
V: TRBV7-2
D: .

DNA: TGTGCCAGCTCCCCGGGGAAACTGAACTATGGCTACACCTTC
CDR3: CASSPGKLNYGYTF
size: .
J: TRBJ1-2
V: TRBV18
D: .

DNA: TGTGCCAGTAACACTGTGCGGGAGTCCTATGGCTACACCTTC
CDR3: CASNTVRESYGYTF
size: few
J: TRBJ1-2
V: TRBV19
D: .

DNA: TGTGCCAGCAGCACCAGACAGACCAGCTCCTACGAGCAGTACTTC
CDR3: CASSTRQTSSYEQYF
size: .
J: TRBJ2-7
V: TRBV6-1
D: .

DNA: TGTGCCAGCTCAGGGGACAAAAACTATGGCTACACCTTC
CDR3: CASSGDKNYGYTF
size: .
J: TRBJ1-2
V: TRBV18
D: .

DNA: TGTGCCATCTTTAGCCCTATTAAGAACACTGAAGCTTTCTTT
CDR3: CAIFSPIKNTEAFF
size: many
J: TRBJ1-1
V: TRBV10-3
D: .

DNA: TGTGCCAGCACCCCGGGGCTAGCGGTGACCGGGGAGCTGTTTTTT
CDR3: CASTPGLAVTGELFF
size: .
J: TRBJ2-2
V: TRBV7-7
D: TRBD2

DNA: TGTGCCAGCAGCCCTCGGACAGGGGGCATGCCCCCTGAAGCTTTCTTT
CDR3: CASSPRTGGMPPEAFF
size: .
J: TRBJ1-1
V: TRBV7-6
D: TRBD1

DNA: TGTGCCAGCGAAGTAAGGGGGGTCTTATCCTACAATGAGCAGTTCTTC
CDR3: CASEVRGVLSYNEQFF
size: few
J: TRBJ2-1
V: TRBV5-6
D: .

DNA: TGTGCCACCTCGAAAGGAGGGGAGAGGGTCATTGGGGGCTACACCTTC
CDR3: CATSKGGERVIGGYTF
size: few
J: TRBJ1-2
V: TRBV2
D: .

DNA: TGTGCCAGCAGAGGACTAGCGGCGAACACCGGGGAGCTGTTTTTT
CDR3: CASRGLAANTGELFF
size: .
J: TRBJ2-2
V: TRBV6-5
D: TRBD2